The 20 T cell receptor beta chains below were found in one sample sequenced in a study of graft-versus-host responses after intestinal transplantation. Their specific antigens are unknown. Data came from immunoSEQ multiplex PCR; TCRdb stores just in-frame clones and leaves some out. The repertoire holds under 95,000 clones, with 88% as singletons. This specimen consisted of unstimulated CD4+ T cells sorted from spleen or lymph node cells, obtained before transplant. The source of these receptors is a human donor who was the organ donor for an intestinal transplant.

This CDR3 is CASSDQGAPTDTQYF. DNA for the CDR3: TGTGCCAGCTCAGACCAGGGTGCTCCCACAGATACGCAGTATTTT. The V and J genes are TRBV18 and TRBJ2-3, with D perhaps TRBD1 (5 bases). The CDR3 contains 15 residues. Per the germline V gene, CDR1 is KGHSH and CDR2 is LQKENI. The V gene lost 5 bases and the J gene lost 2 bases, with 14 bases spanning the gap.

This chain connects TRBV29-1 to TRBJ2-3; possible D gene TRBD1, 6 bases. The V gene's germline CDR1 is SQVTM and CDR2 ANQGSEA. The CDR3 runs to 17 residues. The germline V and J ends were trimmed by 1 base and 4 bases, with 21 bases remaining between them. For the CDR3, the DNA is TGCAGCGTTGAAGCCCCCCAGGGGACGGCGCTAGCAGATACGCAGTATTTT. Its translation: CSVEAPQGTALADTQYF.

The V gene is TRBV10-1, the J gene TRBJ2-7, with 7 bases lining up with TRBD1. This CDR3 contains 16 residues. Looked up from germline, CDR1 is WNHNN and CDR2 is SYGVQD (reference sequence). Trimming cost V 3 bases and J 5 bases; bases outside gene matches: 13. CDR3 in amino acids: CASSDPDRAERNEQYF. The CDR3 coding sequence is TGCGCCAGCAGTGATCCAGACAGGGCGGAGAGGAACGAGCAGTACTTC.

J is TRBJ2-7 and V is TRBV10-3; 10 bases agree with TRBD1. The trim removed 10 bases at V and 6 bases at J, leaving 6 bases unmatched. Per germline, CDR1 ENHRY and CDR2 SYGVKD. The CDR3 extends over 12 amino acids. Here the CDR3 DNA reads TGTGCCACCCACGGGACAGGGGCCGAGCAGTACTTC. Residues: CATHGTGAEQYF.

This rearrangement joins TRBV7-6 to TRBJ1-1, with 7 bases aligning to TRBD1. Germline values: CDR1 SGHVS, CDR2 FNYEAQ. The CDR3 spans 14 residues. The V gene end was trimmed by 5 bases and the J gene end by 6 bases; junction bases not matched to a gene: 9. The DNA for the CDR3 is TGTGCCAGCAGCCAAACCAACAGGGGCTCTGAAGCTTTCTTT. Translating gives CASSQTNRGSEAFF.

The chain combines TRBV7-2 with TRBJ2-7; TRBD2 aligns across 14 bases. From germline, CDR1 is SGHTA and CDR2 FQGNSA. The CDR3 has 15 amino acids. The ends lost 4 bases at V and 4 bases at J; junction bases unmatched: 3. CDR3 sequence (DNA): TGTGCCAGCAGCTGGAGGACTAGCGGGGGGTACGAGCAGTACTTC. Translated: CASSWRTSGGYEQYF.

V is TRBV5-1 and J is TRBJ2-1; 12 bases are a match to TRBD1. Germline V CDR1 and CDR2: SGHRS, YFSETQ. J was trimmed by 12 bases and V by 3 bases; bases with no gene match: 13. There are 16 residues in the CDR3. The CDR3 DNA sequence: TGCGCCAGCAGCTCCCTCGGGGACAGGGGGCTAATGGGGCAGTTCTTC. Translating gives CASSSLGDRGLMGQFF.

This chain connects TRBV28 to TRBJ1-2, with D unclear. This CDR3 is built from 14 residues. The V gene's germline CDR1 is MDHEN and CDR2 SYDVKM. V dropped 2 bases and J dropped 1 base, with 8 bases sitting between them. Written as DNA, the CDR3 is TGTGCCAGCAGTTTACTCGAGGATAACTATGGCTACACCTTC. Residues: CASSLLEDNYGYTF.

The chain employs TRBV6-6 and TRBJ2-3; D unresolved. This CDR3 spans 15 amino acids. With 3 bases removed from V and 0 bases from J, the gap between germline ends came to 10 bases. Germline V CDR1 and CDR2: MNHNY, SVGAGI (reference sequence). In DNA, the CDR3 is TGTGCCAGCAGTTATCGACTCCGAAGCACAGATACGCAGTATTTT. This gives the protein CASSYRLRSTDTQYF.

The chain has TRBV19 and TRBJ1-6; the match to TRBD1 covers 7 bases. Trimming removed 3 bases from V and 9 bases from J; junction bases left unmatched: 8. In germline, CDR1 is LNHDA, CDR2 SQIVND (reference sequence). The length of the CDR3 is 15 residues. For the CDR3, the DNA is TGTGCCAGTAGTATGGGACAGACAAGGGGTTCACCCCTCCACTTT. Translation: CASSMGQTRGSPLHF. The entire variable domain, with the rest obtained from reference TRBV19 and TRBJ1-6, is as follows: DGGITQSPKYLFRKEGQNVTLSCEQNLNHDAMYWYRQDPGQGLRLIYYSQIVNDFQKGDIAEGYSVSREKKESFPLTVTSAQKNPTAFYLCASSMGQTRGSPLHFGNGTRLTVT.

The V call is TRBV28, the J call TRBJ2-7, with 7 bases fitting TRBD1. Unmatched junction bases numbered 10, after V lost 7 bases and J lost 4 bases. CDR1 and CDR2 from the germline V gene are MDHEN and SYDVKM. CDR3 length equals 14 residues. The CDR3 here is CASNFRGRSYEQYF. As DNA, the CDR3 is TGTGCCAGCAATTTTAGGGGGCGTAGTTACGAGCAGTACTTC. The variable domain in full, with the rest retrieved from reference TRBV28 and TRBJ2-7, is DVKVTQSSRYLVKRTGEKVFLECVQDMDHENMFWYRQDPGLGLRLIYFSYDVKMKEKGDIPEGYSVSREKKERFSLILESASTNQTSMYLCASNFRGRSYEQYFGPGTRLTVT.

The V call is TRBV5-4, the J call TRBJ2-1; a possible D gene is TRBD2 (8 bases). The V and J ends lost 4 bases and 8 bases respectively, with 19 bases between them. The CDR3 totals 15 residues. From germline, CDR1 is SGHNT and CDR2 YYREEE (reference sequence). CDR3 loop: CASSPGGLGQDEQFF. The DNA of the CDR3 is TGTGCCAGCAGCCCTGGGGGACTAGGACAGGATGAGCAGTTCTTC.

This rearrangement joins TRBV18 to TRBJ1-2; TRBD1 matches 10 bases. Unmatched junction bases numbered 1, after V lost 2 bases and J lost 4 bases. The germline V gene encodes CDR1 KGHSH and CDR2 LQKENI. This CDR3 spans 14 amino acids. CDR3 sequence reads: CASSPWDRGYGYTF. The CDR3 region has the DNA TGTGCCAGCTCACCATGGGACAGGGGCTATGGCTACACCTTC.

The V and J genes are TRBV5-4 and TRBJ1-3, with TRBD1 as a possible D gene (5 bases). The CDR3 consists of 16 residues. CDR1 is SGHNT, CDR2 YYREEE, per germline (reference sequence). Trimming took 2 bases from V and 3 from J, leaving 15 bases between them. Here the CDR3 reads CASSLPGGQGGNTIYF. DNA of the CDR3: TGTGCCAGCAGCTTACCGGGTGGGCAGGGTGGAAACACCATATATTTT.

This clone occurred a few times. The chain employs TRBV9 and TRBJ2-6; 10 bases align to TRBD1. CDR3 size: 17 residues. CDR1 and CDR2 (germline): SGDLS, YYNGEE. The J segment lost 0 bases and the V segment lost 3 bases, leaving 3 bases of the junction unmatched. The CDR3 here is CASSGGQGGSGANVLTF. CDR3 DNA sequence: TGTGCCAGCAGCGGAGGACAGGGGGGCTCTGGGGCCAACGTCCTGACTTTC.

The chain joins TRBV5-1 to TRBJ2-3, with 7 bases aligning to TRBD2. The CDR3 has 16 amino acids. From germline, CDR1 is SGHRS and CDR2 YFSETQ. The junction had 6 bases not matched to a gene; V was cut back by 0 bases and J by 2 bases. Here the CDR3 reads CASSLGPSGATDTQYF. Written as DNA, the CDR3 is TGCGCCAGCAGCTTGGGTCCTAGCGGCGCCACAGATACGCAGTATTTT. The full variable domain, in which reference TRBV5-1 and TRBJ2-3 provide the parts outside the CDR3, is KAGVTQTPRYLIKTRGQQVTLSCSPISGHRSVSWYQQTPGQGLQFLFEYFSETQRNKGNFPGRFSGRQFSNSRSEMNVSTLELGDSALYLCASSLGPSGATDTQYFGPGTRLTVL.

The CDR3, as DNA: TGTGCCAGTAGTGCCCGGGACAGGGCCTGGCCAGATACGCAGTATTTT. This codes for CASSARDRAWPDTQYF. The V call is TRBV19, the J call TRBJ2-3, with 9 nucleotides matching TRBD1. CDR1 LNHDA and CDR2 SQIVND come from the germline V gene (reference sequence). The CDR3 loop spans 16 amino acids. V lost 5 bases to trimming and J lost 4 bases; unmatched junction nucleotides: 10.

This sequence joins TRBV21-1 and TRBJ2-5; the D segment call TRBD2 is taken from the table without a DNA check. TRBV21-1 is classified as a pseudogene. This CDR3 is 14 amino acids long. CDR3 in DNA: TGTGCCAGCAGCATTGGTAGCGTGCAAGAGACCCAGTACTTC. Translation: CASSIGSVQETQYF.

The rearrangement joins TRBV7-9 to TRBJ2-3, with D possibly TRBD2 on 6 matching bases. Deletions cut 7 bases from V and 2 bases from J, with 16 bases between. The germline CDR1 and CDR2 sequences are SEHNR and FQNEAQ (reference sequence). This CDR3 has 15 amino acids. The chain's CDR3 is CASTPRGTLTDTQYF. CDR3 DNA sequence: TGTGCCAGCACCCCTCGCGGGACCCTCACAGATACGCAGTATTTT.

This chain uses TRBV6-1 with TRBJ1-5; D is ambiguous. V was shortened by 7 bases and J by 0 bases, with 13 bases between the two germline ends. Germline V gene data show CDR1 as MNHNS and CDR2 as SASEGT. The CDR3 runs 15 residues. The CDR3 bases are TGTGCCAGCACCCCGGGGTTCGGTAGCAATCAGCCCCAGCATTTT. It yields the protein CASTPGFGSNQPQHF.